This entry is about one T cell receptor beta chain. The table came from immunoSEQ multiplex PCR; TCRdb's copy has only in-frame clones and leaves some out. The sample holds about 60,000 clones, about 90% seen once. This sample was taken from a study of OX40 agonist ivuxolimab in advanced cancers. Study as a whole: Intravenous ivuxolimab at 0.01 to 10 mg/kg was given to patients every 2 weeks. Patients in dose escalation had liver, melanoma, kidney or head and neck cancers. Patients were under 90% male with ages roughly 20 to 85, mean about 65.

Patients who had autoimmune disease history or got systemic immunosuppression were left out. Germline V gives CDR1 SGHAT, CDR2 FQNNGV. The V gene end was trimmed by 4 bases and the J gene end by 3 bases; junction bases not matched to a gene: 3. The CDR3 totals 14 residues. The specimen was CD4+ or CD8+ T cells sorted from blood, collected in a trial of the OX40 agonist ivuxolimab. This receptor was taken from an adult with an advanced solid tumor such as melanoma, head and neck, liver or kidney cancer. The chain combines TRBV11-2 with TRBJ2-1, with TRBD2 matching 7 bases. CDR3 DNA sequence: TGTGCCAGCAGCTGGCCGGGGGGCTACAATGAGCAGTTCTTC. Its protein is CASSWPGGYNEQFF. The complete variable domain, with remaining parts taken from reference TRBV11-2 and TRBJ2-1, reads EAGVAQSPRYKIIEKRQSVAFWCNPISGHATLYWYQQILGQGPKLLIQFQNNGVVDDSQLPKDRFSAERLKGVDSTLKIQPAKLEDSAVYLCASSWPGGYNEQFFGPGTRLTVL.